Sequencing of this T cell receptor (beta chain) was carried out in a study of T-cell memory formation after mild COVID-19. Study-level information: Among the donors, TCR clusters were largely specific to each donor.

On this clonotype: Its specificity is unknown.

Trimming took 7 bases from V and 4 from J, leaving 17 bases between them. The CDR3 totals 14 residues. CDR1 and CDR2 (germline): SGHAT, FQNNGV. The 5'RACE method, run with constant-segment primers, produced TCR alpha and TCR beta cDNA libraries (carrying sample barcodes and UMIs). A single record per CDR3 protein comes from TCRdb applying MiXCR to the 5' RACE reads. The table records just under 550,000 distinct CDR3 sequences, approximately 20% of them present only once. Study-level points and caveats: Contracting clones from day 15 to 85 showed balanced CD4/CD8; later expanders favored CD4+. Clones which contracted sat mainly in CM and EM if CD4+, and in EMRA if CD8+.

This clonotype was sampled from an adult woman who had mild COVID-19 (a few samples of this study predate the infection). Cell type and time point are not known. The rearrangement links TRBV11-2 to TRBJ2-7; no firm D call. Sample: PBMCs or a T cell subset sorted from them (not recorded which). The CDR3 DNA reads TGTGCCAGCATCCTGGCGGCGGTACCTTACGAGCAGTACTTC. Translated: CASILAAVPYEQYF.